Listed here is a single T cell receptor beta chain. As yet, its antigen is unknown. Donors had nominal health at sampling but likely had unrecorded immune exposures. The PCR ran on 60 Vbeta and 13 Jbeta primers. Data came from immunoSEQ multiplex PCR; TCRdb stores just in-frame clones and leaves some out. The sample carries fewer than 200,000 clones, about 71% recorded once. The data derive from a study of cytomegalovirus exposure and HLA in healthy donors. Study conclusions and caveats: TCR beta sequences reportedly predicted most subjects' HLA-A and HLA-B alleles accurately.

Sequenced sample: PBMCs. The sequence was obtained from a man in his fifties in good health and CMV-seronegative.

Here the CDR3 reads CASSLETIYGYTF. The CDR3 DNA reads TGCGCCAGCAGCTTAGAGACAATCTATGGCTACACCTTC. The rearrangement joins TRBV5-1 to TRBJ1-2; D is uncertain. CDR1 SGHRS and CDR2 YFSETQ come from the germline V gene. This CDR3 is 13 amino acids long. V lost 2 bases, J lost 4 bases, and 9 bases lay in between.